These T cell receptor beta chains were read from a single sample in a study of cytomegalovirus exposure and HLA in healthy donors. Sequenced by immunoSEQ multiplex PCR; TCRdb stores in-frame clones only, minus some. Among some 45,000 clones listed, 70% to 80% were seen once. The sequencing sample was made of PBMCs. All receptors derive from a man younger than 45 in good health and CMV-seronegative. The CDR3 runs from the conserved cysteine through the conserved F or W. A D gene is named only where the DNA matches it firmly. Clone size, where shown, is once, few, many, or a class for clones that have expanded.

J gene | D gene | V gene | clone size | CDR3 DNA | CDR3 protein
TRBJ2-1 | TRBD2 | TRBV27 | few | TGTGCCAGCAGTTTTCTAGGACTAGGTAATAGTCGTGCGGGTGAGCAGTTCTTC | CASSFLGLGNSRAGEQFF
TRBJ1-5 | . | TRBV19 | . | TGTGCCAGTAGTATCTTTGGTCGGCAGGGTGCTAGCAATCAGCCCCAGCATTTT | CASSIFGRQGASNQPQHF
TRBJ2-7 | TRBD1 | TRBV5-6 | few | TGTGCCAGCAGCCCGGGACAGGGAAGAGTTTACGAGCAGTACTTC | CASSPGQGRVYEQYF
TRBJ2-1 | TRBD2 | TRBV6-1 | . | TGTGCCAGCAGTGTCTATGGACTAGCGGGACCGAGCTCCTACAATGAGCAGTTCTTC | CASSVYGLAGPSSYNEQFF
TRBJ2-1 | TRBD2 | TRBV29-1 | . | TGCAGCCTTGGCTCGGTTAGCGGGAGAATGGGTGAGCAGTTCTTC | CSLGSVSGRMGEQFF
TRBJ1-1 | . | TRBV5-1 | few | TGCGCCAGCAGCTTGGTACACCTGAACACTGAAGCTTTCTTT | CASSLVHLNTEAFF
TRBJ1-1 | . | TRBV6-1 | . | TGTGCCAGCGGCACCCTTCGAGCTTTCTTT | CASGTLRAFF
TRBJ1-5 | . | TRBV5-1 | . | TGCGCCAGCAGCTTGGGGGGTCCGCGGGGCAATCAGCCCCAGCATTTT | CASSLGGPRGNQPQHF
TRBJ2-1 | TRBD2 | TRBV30 | . | TGTGCCTCACGAAAGACTAGCGGGAAAATTAATGAGCAGTTCTTC | CASRKTSGKINEQFF
TRBJ2-3 | . | TRBV10-1 | . | TGCGCCAGCGGTTTTAGCGGCACAGATACGCAGTATTTT | CASGFSGTDTQYF
TRBJ2-3 | TRBD1 | TRBV19 | . | TGTGCCAGTAGTATCGGCAGGGGGAGCACAGATACGCAGTATTTT | CASSIGRGSTDTQYF
TRBJ2-7 | . | TRBV7-6 | . | TGTGCCAGCAGCTCCTTGTTCGAGCAGTACTTC | CASSSLFEQYF
TRBJ1-2 | . | TRBV2 | few | TGTGCCAGCAGTGAGGAGGACGGGCCCTATGGCTACACCTTC | CASSEEDGPYGYTF
TRBJ2-3 | . | TRBV2 | . | TGTGCCAGCAGTAGTGAGTCCATTGGCACAGATACGCAGTATTTT | CASSSESIGTDTQYF
TRBJ2-2 | . | TRBV6-6 | few | TGTGCCAGCAGTAGCCTCCGGGAAGCGAACACCGGGGAGCTGTTTTTT | CASSSLREANTGELFF
TRBJ2-2 | . | TRBV6-1 | once | TGTGCCAGCAGTGGATACAGCTCCACCGGGGAGCTGTTTTTT | CASSGYSSTGELFF
TRBJ2-7 | . | TRBV5-1 | . | TGCGCCAGCAGCTTTCAGGGAGGCTCCTACGAGCAGTACTTC | CASSFQGGSYEQYF
TRBJ2-1 | TRBD2 | TRBV11-2 | . | TGTGCCAGCAGCTCCCTCTCATTGGGGACTAACAATGAGCAGTTCTTC | CASSSLSLGTNNEQFF
TRBJ1-3 | TRBD1 | TRBV6-1 | . | TGTGCCAGCATGGACAGGGCAGCTGGAAACACCATATATTTT | CASMDRAAGNTIYF
TRBJ1-5 | . | TRBV6-6 | . | TGTGCCAGCAGTTTCATACCGCTGACTGAGAATCAGCCCCAGCATTTT | CASSFIPLTENQPQHF
TRBJ1-1 | . | TRBV29-1 | . | TGCAGCGTTGAAGAGGGCAGGGGGAACACTGAAGCTTTCTTT | CSVEEGRGNTEAFF
TRBJ1-4 | TRBD1 | TRBV19 | . | TGTGCCAGTATGGACAGGGTCTATAATGAAAAACTGTTTTTT | CASMDRVYNEKLFF
TRBJ2-7 | TRBD2 | TRBV7-9 | . | TGTGCCAGCCGAACCGGCGGGAGCTCCTACGAGCAGTACTTC | CASRTGGSSYEQYF
TRBJ1-4 | TRBD1 | TRBV10-3 | . | TGTGCCATAAGGGACAGGGCTAATGAAAAACTGTTTTTT | CAIRDRANEKLFF
TRBJ2-2 | . | TRBV27 | . | TGTGCCAGCAGGGGAGCCGGGGAGCTGTTTTTT | CASRGAGELFF
TRBJ2-3 | TRBD1 | TRBV6-1 | . | TGTGCCAGCAGTGGGTGGACAGGGCCAGATACGCAGTATTTT | CASSGWTGPDTQYF
TRBJ1-1 | TRBD1 | TRBV5-1 | . | TGCGCCAGCAGGAAAGCAGGGGGCGAGGGCACTGAAGCTTTCTTT | CASRKAGGEGTEAFF
TRBJ2-2 | . | TRBV19 | . | TGTGCCAGTACCCCGCTAGCTTCGAACACCGGGGAGCTGTTTTTT | CASTPLASNTGELFF
TRBJ1-1 | . | TRBV6-1 | few | TGTGCCAGCAGTGAAAAACGTTCGTGGGCAAACACTGAAGCTTTCTTT | CASSEKRSWANTEAFF
TRBJ1-1 | . | TRBV5-5 | medium-sized | TGTGCCAGCAGCGTAACAGGCTATTCAGAAGCTTTCTTT | CASSVTGYSEAFF
TRBJ1-2 | . | TRBV5-1 | . | TGCGCCAGCAGCGTGATGGAGGTGACTGGCTACACCTTC | CASSVMEVTGYTF
TRBJ2-7 | TRBD2 | TRBV4-1 | . | TGCGCCAGCAGCCAAGTTGTTTTATTGCCGCCAGAAGAGCGGGATCCGGCCTACGAGCAGTACTTC | CASSQVVLLPPEERDPAYEQYF
TRBJ2-2 | . | TRBV11-2 | once | TGTGCCAGCAGCCCTCGTCCGGGCACCGGGGAGCTGTTTTTT | CASSPRPGTGELFF
TRBJ2-7 | . | TRBV28 | . | TGTGCCAGCAGTGGACAGAAAATCTACGAGCAGTACTTC | CASSGQKIYEQYF
TRBJ1-1 | . | TRBV18 | . | TGTGCCAGCTCACCGTTCGTAACTCTCACTGAAGCTTTCTTT | CASSPFVTLTEAFF
TRBJ2-1 | TRBD2 | TRBV9 | . | TGTGCCAGCAGCGTAGCTACTAGCGGCTCCTACAATGAGCAGTTCTTC | CASSVATSGSYNEQFF
TRBJ2-6 | . | TRBV2 | few | TGTGCCAGCAGAGGGGTAACGGGGGCCAACGTCCTGACTTTC | CASRGVTGANVLTF
TRBJ2-2 | . | TRBV2 | . | TGTGCCAGCGCACGCGGGACGAACACCGGGGAGCTGTTTTTT | CASARGTNTGELFF
TRBJ2-3 | . | TRBV5-1 | . | TGCGCCAGCAGCTTGGCCGCAGGTGGCACAGATACGCAGTATTTT | CASSLAAGGTDTQYF
TRBJ2-7 | TRBD1 | TRBV29-1 | few | TGCAGCGTTTCTCGGGACAGCCGGATCGAGCAGTACTTC | CSVSRDSRIEQYF
TRBJ2-7 | TRBD2 | TRBV18 | . | TGTGCCAGCTCACCGACCTCGATGGGACTAGCGATTCCCTACGAGCAGTACTTC | CASSPTSMGLAIPYEQYF
TRBJ2-3 | TRBD2 | TRBV27 | . | TGTGCCAGCCGACTAGCGGGGGGCACAGATACGCAGTATTTT | CASRLAGGTDTQYF
TRBJ2-7 | . | TRBV30 | . | TGTGCCTGGAGTGAACTGGTCGACGAGCAGTACTTC | CAWSELVDEQYF
TRBJ1-2 | . | TRBV13 | . | TGTGCCAGCAGCTTCGGGAGGCAGGGTCATGGCTACACCTTC | CASSFGRQGHGYTF
TRBJ2-1 | TRBD2 | TRBV25-1 | . | TGTGCCAGCAGTGTCACTAGCGTTTCCTACAATGAGCAGTTCTTC | CASSVTSVSYNEQFF
TRBJ2-1 | . | TRBV6-6 | . | TGTGCCAGCAGTTCCGGGGGTAATGAGCAGTTCTTC | CASSSGGNEQFF
TRBJ2-5 | . | TRBV6-6 | few | TGTGCCGCGAAGGGGAGGACTCTCCAAGAGACCCAGTACTTC | CAAKGRTLQETQYF